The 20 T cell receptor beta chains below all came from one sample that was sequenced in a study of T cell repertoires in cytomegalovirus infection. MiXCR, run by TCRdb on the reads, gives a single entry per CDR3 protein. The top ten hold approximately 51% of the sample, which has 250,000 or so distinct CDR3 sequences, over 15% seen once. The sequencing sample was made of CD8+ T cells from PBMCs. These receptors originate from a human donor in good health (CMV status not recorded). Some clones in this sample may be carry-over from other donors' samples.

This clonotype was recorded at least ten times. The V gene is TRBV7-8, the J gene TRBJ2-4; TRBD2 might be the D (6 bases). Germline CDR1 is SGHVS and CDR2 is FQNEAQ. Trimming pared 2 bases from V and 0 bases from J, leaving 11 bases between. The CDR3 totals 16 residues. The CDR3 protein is CASSLNRGEAKNIQYF. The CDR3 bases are TGTGCCAGCAGCTTAAACCGCGGGGAAGCCAAAAACATTCAGTACTTC.

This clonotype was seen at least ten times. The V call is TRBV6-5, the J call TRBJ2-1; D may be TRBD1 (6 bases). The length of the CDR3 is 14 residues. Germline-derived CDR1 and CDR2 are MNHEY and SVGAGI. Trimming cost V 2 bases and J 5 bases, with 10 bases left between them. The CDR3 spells CASSYIQGNNEQFF. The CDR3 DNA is TGTGCCAGCAGTTACATACAGGGCAACAATGAGCAGTTCTTC.

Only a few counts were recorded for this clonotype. The CDR3 DNA sequence: TGTGCCAGCAGTTCTCGGGGAGAGACCCAGTACTTC. It is translated as CASSSRGETQYF. This sequence joins TRBV27 and TRBJ2-5; TRBD2 is a possible D gene (5 bases). The V gene lost 4 bases and the J gene lost 4 bases, with 7 bases spanning the gap. Germline V gives CDR1 MNHEY, CDR2 SMNVEV (reference sequence). The CDR3 totals 12 residues.

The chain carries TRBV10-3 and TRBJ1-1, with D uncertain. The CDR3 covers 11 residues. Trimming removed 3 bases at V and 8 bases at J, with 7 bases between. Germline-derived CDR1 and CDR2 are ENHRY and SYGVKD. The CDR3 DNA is TGTGCCATCAGTGATGAAACAGAAGCTTTCTTT. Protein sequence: CAISDETEAFF.

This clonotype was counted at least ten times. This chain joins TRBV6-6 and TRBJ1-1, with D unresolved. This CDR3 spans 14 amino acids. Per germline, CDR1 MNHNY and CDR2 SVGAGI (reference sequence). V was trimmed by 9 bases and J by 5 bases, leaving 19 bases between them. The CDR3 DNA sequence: TGTGCCAGTTCCGGGATCTCGGGATATACTGAAGCTTTCTTT. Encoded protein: CASSGISGYTEAFF.

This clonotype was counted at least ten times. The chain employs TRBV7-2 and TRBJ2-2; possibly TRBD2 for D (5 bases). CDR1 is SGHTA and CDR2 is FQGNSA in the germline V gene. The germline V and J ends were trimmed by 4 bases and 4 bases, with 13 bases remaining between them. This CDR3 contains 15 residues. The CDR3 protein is CASSSGYHGTGELFF. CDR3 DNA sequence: TGTGCCAGCAGCTCGGGATATCACGGCACCGGGGAGCTGTTTTTT.

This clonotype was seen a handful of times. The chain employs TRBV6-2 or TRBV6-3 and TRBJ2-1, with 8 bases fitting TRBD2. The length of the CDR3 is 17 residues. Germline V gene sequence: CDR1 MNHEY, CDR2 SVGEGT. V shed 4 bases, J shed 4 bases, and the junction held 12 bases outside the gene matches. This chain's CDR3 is CASSFRPSSGPYNEQFF. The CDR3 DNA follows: TGTGCCAGCAGTTTTCGCCCCTCTAGCGGGCCTTACAATGAGCAGTTCTTC.

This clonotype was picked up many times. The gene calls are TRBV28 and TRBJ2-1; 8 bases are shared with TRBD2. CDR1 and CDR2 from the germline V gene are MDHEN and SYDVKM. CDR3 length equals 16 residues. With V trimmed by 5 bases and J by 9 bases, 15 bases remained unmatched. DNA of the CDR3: TGTGCCAGCAGTCCCCCCCCGCGGGGGGCTTACCCTGAGCAGTTCTTC. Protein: CASSPPPRGAYPEQFF. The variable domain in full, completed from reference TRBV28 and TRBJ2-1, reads DVKVTQSSRYLVKRTGEKVFLECVQDMDHENMFWYRQDPGLGLRLIYFSYDVKMKEKGDIPEGYSVSREKKERFSLILESASTNQTSMYLCASSPPPRGAYPEQFFGPGTRLTVL.

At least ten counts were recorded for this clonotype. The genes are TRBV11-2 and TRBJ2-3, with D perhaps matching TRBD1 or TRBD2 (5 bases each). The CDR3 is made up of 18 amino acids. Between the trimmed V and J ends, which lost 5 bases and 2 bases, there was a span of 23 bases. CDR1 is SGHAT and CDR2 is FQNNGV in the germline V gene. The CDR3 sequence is CASSKPVFPGPITDTQYF. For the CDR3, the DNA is TGTGCCAGCAGCAAGCCCGTCTTTCCGGGACCCATCACAGATACGCAGTATTTT.

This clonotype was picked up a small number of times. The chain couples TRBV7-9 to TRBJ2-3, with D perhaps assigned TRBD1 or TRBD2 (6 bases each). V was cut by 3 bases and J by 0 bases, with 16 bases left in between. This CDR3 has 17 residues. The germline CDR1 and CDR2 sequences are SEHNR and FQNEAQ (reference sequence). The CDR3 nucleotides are TGTGCCAGCAGCTTCCCGCGGGGACAATCTAGCACAGATACGCAGTATTTT. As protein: CASSFPRGQSSTDTQYF.

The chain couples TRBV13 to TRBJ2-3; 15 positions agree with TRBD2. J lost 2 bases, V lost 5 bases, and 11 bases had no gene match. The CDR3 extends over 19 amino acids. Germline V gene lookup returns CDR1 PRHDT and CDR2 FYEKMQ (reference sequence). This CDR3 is CASSPRTSGGAGHTDTQYF. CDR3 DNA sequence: TGTGCCAGCAGCCCTCGGACTAGCGGGGGGGCTGGGCACACAGATACGCAGTATTTT.

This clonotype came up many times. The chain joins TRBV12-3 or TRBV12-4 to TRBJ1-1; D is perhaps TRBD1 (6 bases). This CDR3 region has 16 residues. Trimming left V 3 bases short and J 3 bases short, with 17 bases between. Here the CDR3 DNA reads TGTGCCAGCAGTTTCAAGGGGGGCCGAGCGGACACTGAAGCTTTCTTT. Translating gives CASSFKGGRADTEAFF.

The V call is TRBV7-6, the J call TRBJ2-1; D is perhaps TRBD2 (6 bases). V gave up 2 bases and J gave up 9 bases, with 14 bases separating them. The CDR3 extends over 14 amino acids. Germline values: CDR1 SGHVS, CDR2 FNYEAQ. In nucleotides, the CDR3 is TGTGCCAGCAGCTTATCCGGAGGTAGCGGTGAGCAGTTCTTC. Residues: CASSLSGGSGEQFF.

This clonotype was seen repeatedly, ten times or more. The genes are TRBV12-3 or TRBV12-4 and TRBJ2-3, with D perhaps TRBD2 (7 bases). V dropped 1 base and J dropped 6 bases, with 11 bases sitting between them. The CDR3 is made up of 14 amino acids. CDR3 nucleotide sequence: TGTGCCAGCAGTTTAGTTGCGGGGGCCGATACGCAGTATTTT. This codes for CASSLVAGADTQYF.

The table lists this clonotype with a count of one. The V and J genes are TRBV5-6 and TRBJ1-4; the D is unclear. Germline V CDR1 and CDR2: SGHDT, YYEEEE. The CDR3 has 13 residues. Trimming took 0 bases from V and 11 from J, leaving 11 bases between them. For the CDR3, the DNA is TGTGCCAGCAGCTTGGTTGGAGCCGCGAAACTGTTTTTT. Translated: CASSLVGAAKLFF.

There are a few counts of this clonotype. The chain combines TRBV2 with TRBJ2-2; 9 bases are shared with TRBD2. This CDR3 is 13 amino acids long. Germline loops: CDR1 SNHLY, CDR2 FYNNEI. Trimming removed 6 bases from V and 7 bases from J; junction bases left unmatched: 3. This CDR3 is CASRGGGVGELFF. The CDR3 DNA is TGTGCCAGCAGAGGCGGGGGGGTCGGGGAGCTGTTTTTT.

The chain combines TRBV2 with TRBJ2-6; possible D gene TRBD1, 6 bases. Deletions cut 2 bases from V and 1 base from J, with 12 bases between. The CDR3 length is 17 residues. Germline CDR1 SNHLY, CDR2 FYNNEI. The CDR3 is CASSERYRDSGANVLTF. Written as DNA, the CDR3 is TGTGCCAGCAGTGAACGTTACAGGGATTCTGGGGCCAACGTCCTGACTTTC.

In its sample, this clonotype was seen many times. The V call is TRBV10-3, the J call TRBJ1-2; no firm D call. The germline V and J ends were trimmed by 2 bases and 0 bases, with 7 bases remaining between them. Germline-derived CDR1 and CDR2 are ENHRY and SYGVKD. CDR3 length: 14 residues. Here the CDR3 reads CAISEQVSNYGYTF. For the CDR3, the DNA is TGTGCCATCAGTGAGCAGGTTTCTAACTATGGCTACACCTTC.

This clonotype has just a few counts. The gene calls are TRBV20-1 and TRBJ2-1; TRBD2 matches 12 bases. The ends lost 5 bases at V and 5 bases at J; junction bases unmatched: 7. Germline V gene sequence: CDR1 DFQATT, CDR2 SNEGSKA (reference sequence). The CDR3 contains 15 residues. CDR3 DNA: TGCAGTGCTCTGACTAGCGGGGGTTCTAACAATGAGCAGTTCTTC. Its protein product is CSALTSGGSNNEQFF.

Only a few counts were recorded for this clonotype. CDR3: CAISEPGTGTPYEQYF. The CDR3, as DNA: TGTGCCATCAGTGAGCCGGGGACAGGTACCCCCTACGAGCAGTACTTC. V and J are TRBV10-3 and TRBJ2-7; TRBD1 agrees at 8 bases. Germline CDR1 and CDR2: ENHRY and SYGVKD. The CDR3 consists of 16 residues. J was trimmed by 2 bases and V by 2 bases; bases with no gene match: 8.